One and the same sample provided the 29 T cell receptor beta chains below, sequenced in a study of regulatory T cells in long-lasting Graves disease. Building the TCR beta libraries relied on iRepertoire HTBI primers, and CDR3 regions underwent Arm-PCR. TCRdb used MiXCR to reprocess the multiplex PCR reads, holding one entry per CDR3 protein. The data contain about 430,000 distinct CDR3 sequences, 15% of them singletons. Described time point: newly diagnosed GD, antithyroid drugs for less than 3 months. RNA extracted from PBMCs served as the sequencing template. These records were also assigned to another study, of T cells in Graves' hyperthyroidism and ophthalmopathy.

The specimen was peripheral blood mononuclear cells (PBMCs), collected at new diagnosis, from a patient treated with antithyroid drugs. Receptor source: a woman aged 40 to 55 with Graves disease.

This clonotype turned up a few times. One junction end does not reproduce the germline sequence, and a read error may be involved. The V call is TRBV7-2, the J call TRBJ2-7; possibly TRBD1 or TRBD2 for D (5 bases each). The germline V gene has CDR1 SGHTA and CDR2 FQGNSA. The CDR3 sequence is 15 residues long. CDR3 protein: CANSLNPGRSYEQYF. CDR3 sequence (DNA): TGTGCCAACAGCTTAAACCCGGGACGGTCCTACGAGCAGTACTTC.

The V gene is TRBV4-3, the J gene TRBJ2-5; 13 bases match TRBD2. The trim removed 0 bases at V and 5 bases at J, leaving 9 bases unmatched. This CDR3 comprises 18 residues. Per germline, CDR1 LGHNA and CDR2 YSLEER. The CDR3 sequence is CASSQDQGLAGVVETQYF. CDR3 coding DNA: TGCGCCAGCAGCCAAGACCAAGGACTAGCGGGAGTTGTGGAGACCCAGTACTTC.

This clonotype was observed a few times. The junction departs from the called germline gene at one end, perhaps through a read error. This chain links TRBV19 with TRBJ2-2; 11 bases agree with TRBD2. In germline, CDR1 is LNHDA, CDR2 SQIVND (reference sequence). This CDR3 is built from 16 residues. The DNA of the CDR3 is TGTGCCAGTACTATAGGTAGCGGGAGGGCCCCCGGGGAGCTGTTTTTT. Translation gives CASTIGSGRAPGELFF. The full variable domain, with the rest looked up from reference TRBV19 and TRBJ2-2, is DGGITQSPKYLFRKEGQNVTLSCEQNLNHDAMYWYRQDPGQGLRLIYYSQIVNDFQKGDIAEGYSVSREKKESFPLTVTSAQKNPTAFYLCASTIGSGRAPGELFFGEGSRLTVL.

The chain employs TRBV7-9 and TRBJ2-1, with no clear D. Germline-derived CDR1 and CDR2 are SEHNR and FQNEAQ (reference sequence). CDR3 length: 12 amino acids. Trimming removed 6 bases from V and 4 bases from J, with 7 bases in between. The CDR3 spells CASREEYNEQFF. In DNA form, the CDR3 reads TGTGCCAGCAGAGAGGAGTACAATGAGCAGTTCTTC.

This clonotype was found a few times. The chain combines TRBV19 with TRBJ1-2; D uncertain. CDR3 size: 13 residues. Germline V gives CDR1 LNHDA, CDR2 SQIVND (reference sequence). The V and J ends lost 9 bases and 6 bases respectively, with 17 bases between them. CDR3 protein: CASAVRYRNGYTF. In DNA, the CDR3 is TGTGCCAGCGCCGTCAGGTATAGGAATGGCTACACCTTC.

This clonotype was counted many times. V is TRBV28 and J is TRBJ2-2; D possibly corresponds to TRBD1 (6 bases). CDR1 and CDR2 from the germline V gene are MDHEN and SYDVKM. The CDR3 has 18 amino acids. V was clipped by 5 bases and J by 0 bases, with 19 bases between them. For the CDR3, the DNA is TGTGCCAGCAGTCCCCAGGGGTTAACTCTCTCGAACACCGGGGAGCTGTTTTTT. Translation: CASSPQGLTLSNTGELFF.

This clonotype was seen many times. The chain joins TRBV7-2 to TRBJ1-1; 8 nucleotides line up with TRBD1. V was pared by 6 bases and J by 1 base, with 10 bases of the junction left unmatched. Germline V gene lookup returns CDR1 SGHTA and CDR2 FQGNSA. CDR3 length equals 16 residues. As DNA, the CDR3 is TGTGCCAGCAGACCCCCGGCAGGGGGCTCGAACACTGAAGCTTTCTTT. This sequence encodes CASRPPAGGSNTEAFF.

This clonotype was seen ten or more times. The chain uses TRBV30 and TRBJ2-1; D might be TRBD2 (6 bases). The CDR3 sequence is 13 residues long. Germline V CDR1 and CDR2: GTSNPN, SVGIG (reference sequence). The V end was cut by 0 bases, the J end by 9 bases, with 12 bases between. CDR3 bases: TGTGCCTGGAGTGTACCGGGAGCCGGTGAGCAGTTCTTC. Translation: CAWSVPGAGEQFF. Combining the CDR3 with reference TRBV30 and TRBJ2-1 gives the whole variable domain SQTIHQWPATLVQPVGSPLSLECTVEGTSNPNLYWYRQAAGRGLQLLFYSVGIGQISSEVPQNLSASRPQDRQFILSSKKLLLSDSGFYLCAWSVPGAGEQFFGPGTRLTVL.

This clonotype came up a few times. This chain uses TRBV15 with TRBJ1-1, with D perhaps TRBD1 (6 bases). Looked up from germline, CDR1 is LNHNV and CDR2 is YYDKDF (reference sequence). This CDR3 has 14 amino acids. Trimming pared 3 bases from V and 5 bases from J, leaving 13 bases between. The CDR3 DNA reads as TGTGCCACCAGCAGTTCAGGGGAGGGGACTGAAGCTTTCTTT. It codes for CATSSSGEGTEAFF.

The chain couples TRBV5-4 to TRBJ1-1; D call uncertain. The length of the CDR3 is 15 residues. V was pared by 1 base and J by 1 base, with 11 bases between. The germline gives CDR1 SGHNT, CDR2 YYREEE (reference sequence). CDR3 DNA sequence: TGTGCCAGCAGCTTGTCTGGCCAGCCGAACACTGAAGCTTTCTTT. The encoded protein is CASSLSGQPNTEAFF.

This clonotype was seen at least ten times. The chain combines TRBV6-2 or TRBV6-3 with TRBJ2-1; 10 bases map to TRBD2. V lost 0 bases and J lost 3; bases outside the gene matches: 5. This CDR3 has 17 residues. Germline V lookup: CDR1 MNHEY, CDR2 SVGEGT. The CDR3 DNA sequence: TGTGCCAGCAGTTACTCCATTCGGACTAGCGGCTACAATGAGCAGTTCTTC. The encoded protein is CASSYSIRTSGYNEQFF.

With regard to this clonotype: A clone one base away is much larger, so this may be a read error. V is TRBV5-4 and J is TRBJ2-1; the D gene is possibly TRBD2 (6 bases). The CDR3 runs 14 residues. Germline CDR1 and CDR2: SGHNT and YYREEE (reference sequence). CDR3 in amino acids: CASSPGSVYDEQFF. CDR3 DNA: TGTGCCAGCAGCCCCGGGAGCGTCTACGATGAGCAGTTCTTC.

This clonotype was detected ten times or more. This sequence joins TRBV5-4 and TRBJ2-7; D is perhaps TRBD2 (6 bases). Germline-derived CDR1 and CDR2 are SGHNT and YYREEE (reference sequence). This CDR3 has 15 residues. Trimming shortened V by 0 bases and J by 3 bases, and 13 bases separated the two germline ends. CDR3 DNA: TGTGCCAGCAGCTTGGCGGGAGCCTCTCACTACGAGCAGTACTTC. It yields the protein CASSLAGASHYEQYF.

This clonotype was counted at least ten times. The V gene is TRBV5-1, the J gene TRBJ1-2; D might be TRBD1 (5 bases). Germline V lookup: CDR1 SGHRS, CDR2 YFSETQ. V lost 4 bases and J lost 0, with 16 bases in between. This CDR3 contains 16 residues. The CDR3 DNA reads as TGCGCCAGCAGCCAAAGACGGGACTCCTCTAACTATGGCTACACCTTC. Translating it yields CASSQRRDSSNYGYTF.

This clonotype was observed at least ten times. The chain employs TRBV19 and TRBJ1-4; no definite D call. The V end was cut by 3 bases, the J end by 3 bases, with 17 bases between. The CDR3 is 17 amino acids. Per the germline V gene, CDR1 is LNHDA and CDR2 is SQIVND (reference sequence). The chain's CDR3 is CASSIVIGRAANEKLFF. CDR3 nucleotides: TGTGCCAGTAGTATTGTCATAGGGCGGGCGGCTAATGAAAAACTGTTTTTT.

This clonotype was seen at least ten times. This chain connects TRBV9 to TRBJ2-5; tentatively, D is TRBD2 (5 bases). V lost 0 bases and J 7 bases, leaving 13 bases between the germline ends. From germline, CDR1 is SGDLS and CDR2 YYNGEE. The CDR3 runs 14 residues. The CDR3 coding sequence is TGTGCCAGCAGCGTAGAGGGTGGGAGAGGGACCCAGTACTTC. Protein sequence: CASSVEGGRGTQYF.

This clonotype has at least ten counts. The rearrangement links TRBV11-2 to TRBJ2-6; D possibly uses TRBD1 or TRBD2 (5 bases each). Trimming removed 6 bases from V and 1 base from J, with 19 bases in between. This CDR3 comprises 18 residues. The germline V gene has CDR1 SGHAT and CDR2 FQNNGV. Written as DNA, the CDR3 is TGTGCCAGCAGGGACCCTGGGGGTGTTTGGTCTGGGGCCAACGTCCTGACTTTC. This sequence encodes CASRDPGGVWSGANVLTF.

This clonotype was recorded at least ten times. The V and J genes are TRBV12-3 or TRBV12-4 and TRBJ2-5, with 9 nucleotides matching TRBD1. The CDR3 is 14 residues long. Trimming removed 5 bases from V and 5 bases from J; junction bases left unmatched: 6. This chain's CDR3 is CASSPTGGGETQYF. The DNA of the CDR3 is TGTGCCAGCAGTCCTACAGGGGGCGGCGAGACCCAGTACTTC.

At least ten counts were recorded for this clonotype. DNA of the CDR3: TGTGCCAGCAGCCAACCCTTCGGCTTCCAAGAGACCCAGTACTTC. Amino acid sequence: CASSQPFGFQETQYF. This chain joins TRBV11-3 and TRBJ2-5; D not certain. Per the germline V gene, CDR1 is SGHNT and CDR2 is YENEEA. The germline V and J ends were trimmed by 5 bases and 1 base, with 14 bases remaining between them. The CDR3 loop spans 15 amino acids.

This clonotype occurred a few times. This chain links TRBV11-3 with TRBJ2-1; D perhaps matches TRBD2 (6 bases). Germline V lookup: CDR1 SGHNT, CDR2 YENEEA. The CDR3 covers 13 residues. The germline V and J ends were trimmed by 1 base and 10 bases, with 11 bases remaining between them. CDR3 in amino acids: CASSLGTAGEQFF. The DNA for the CDR3 is TGTGCCAGCAGCTTAGGGACCGCGGGAGAGCAGTTCTTC.

This clonotype was counted a few times. The chain employs TRBV28 and TRBJ2-7, with 9 nucleotides matching TRBD1. Germline V gene lookup returns CDR1 MDHEN and CDR2 SYDVKM. The CDR3 spans 14 residues. Unmatched junction bases numbered 8, after V lost 6 bases and J lost 5 bases. CDR3 DNA sequence: TGTGCCAGCAGCCCGGACAGGGGAAGTAACGAGCAGTACTTC. This gives the protein CASSPDRGSNEQYF.

As concerns this clonotype: This may stem from a read error, because a much larger clone lies one nucleotide away. The chain employs TRBV28 and TRBJ1-2; D not resolved. Between the trimmed V and J ends, which lost 7 bases and 10 bases, there was a span of 25 bases. CDR1 and CDR2 (germline): MDHEN, SYDVKM. The CDR3 is 15 residues long. The CDR3 reads CASNLGSTSLDDYTF. CDR3 nucleotides: TGTGCCAGCAACCTTGGGAGTACATCGTTGGATGACTACACCTTC.

In its sample, this clonotype was seen many times. The chain carries TRBV7-9 and TRBJ2-5, with D tentatively TRBD2 (5 bases). This CDR3 has 15 amino acids. The germline V gene has CDR1 SEHNR and CDR2 FQNEAQ (reference sequence). V was pared by 3 bases and J by 0 bases, with 11 bases between. This chain's CDR3 is CASSLVDWYQETQYF. CDR3 nucleotide sequence: TGTGCCAGCAGCTTGGTGGACTGGTACCAAGAGACCCAGTACTTC.

This clonotype was recorded many times. The chain employs TRBV6-2 or TRBV6-3 and TRBJ2-7; D tentatively fits TRBD1 or TRBD2 (6 bases each). This CDR3 has 14 amino acids. V lost 5 bases and J 4 bases, leaving 15 bases between the germline ends. Germline assignment: CDR1 MNHEY and CDR2 SVGEGT. The CDR3 sequence: CASSRGVQGYEQYF. CDR3 bases: TGTGCCAGCAGTAGGGGGGTCCAGGGGTACGAGCAGTACTTC.

This clonotype was counted a few times. The DNA for the CDR3 is TGTGCCAGCAGTCCCGGCGGACAGGGGGCAGATACGCAGTATTTT. Protein sequence: CASSPGGQGADTQYF. V and J are TRBV5-4 and TRBJ2-3; 10 bases match TRBD1. There are 15 residues in the CDR3. Germline V gene data show CDR1 as SGHNT and CDR2 as YYREEE (reference sequence). The J segment lost 4 bases and the V segment lost 5 bases, leaving 7 bases of the junction unmatched.

The chain has TRBV12-3 or TRBV12-4 and TRBJ2-1; the D call may be TRBD1 or TRBD2 (6 bases each). Trimming took 6 bases from V and 8 from J, leaving 20 bases between them. This CDR3 is built from 15 residues. In DNA form, the CDR3 reads TGTGCCAGCAGGGGCGGGGCAGGGGCGCACGATGAGCAGTTCTTC. Amino acids: CASRGGAGAHDEQFF.

Comments on this clonotype: This likely stems from a read error, as it lies one base from a far larger clone. V is TRBV11-2 and J is TRBJ1-2, with D hard to call. There are 13 residues in the CDR3. Looked up from germline, CDR1 is SGHAT and CDR2 is FQNNGV. V lost 6 bases and J lost 5, with 13 bases in between. CDR3 bases: TGTGCCAGCAGTTCCGGACCGCAATATGGCTACACCTTC. Translation: CASSSGPQYGYTF.

The chain has TRBV11-2 and TRBJ2-5, with a tentative D call TRBD2 (5 bases). The DNA end favors TRBJ2-1, so the J call may be wrong. The V gene's germline CDR1 is SGHAT and CDR2 FQNNGV. CDR3 length equals 13 residues. The CDR3 protein is CASNYGIYNEQFF. The CDR3 DNA reads as TGTGCCAGCAACTACGGGATTTACAATGAGCAGTTCTTC.

Remarks on this clonotype: This may stem from a read error, because a much larger clone lies one nucleotide away. The conserved phenylalanine or tryptophan normally closing the CDR3 is absent here, so this likely arose from a read error. This sequence joins TRBV5-1 and TRBJ2-3, with a possible D match to TRBD2 (6 bases). From germline, CDR1 is SGHRS and CDR2 YFSETQ. CDR3 length: 14 residues. Trimming cost V 2 bases and J 5 bases, with 12 bases left between them. The CDR3 region has the DNA TGCGCCAGCAGCTTTTTCGGGAGAGGAGATACGCAGTATGTT. Translation: CASSFFGRGDTQYV.